These 20 T cell receptor beta chains share one sample of origin, sequenced in a study of blood T cell repertoires in COVID-19. TCRdb's copy holds only in-frame clones and misses some; the assay was immunoSEQ multiplex PCR. The table has 150,000 or so clones, around 83% seen once. The sample taken for sequencing was peripheral blood. The receptors stem from a woman aged 50 to 60 with acute or convalescent COVID-19.

This chain joins TRBV29-1 and TRBJ2-5; 7 positions match TRBD1. In germline, CDR1 is SQVTM, CDR2 ANQGSEA. The CDR3 is 14 amino acids. V shed 7 bases and J 1 base; nucleotides not matched to a gene: 9. CDR3 region: CSAFHRGLQETQYF. Written as DNA, the CDR3 is TGCAGCGCCTTTCACAGGGGCCTCCAAGAGACCCAGTACTTC.

The rearrangement joins TRBV6-6 to TRBJ2-1; the match to TRBD2 covers 7 bases. V lost 2 bases, J lost 0 bases, and 1 base stayed unmatched. Germline loops: CDR1 MNHNY, CDR2 SVGAGI (reference sequence). There are 15 residues in the CDR3. The CDR3 DNA sequence: TGTGCCAGCAGTTACGGCGGGAGCTCCTACAATGAGCAGTTCTTC. Its translation: CASSYGGSSYNEQFF.

The DNA for the CDR3 is TGTGCCAGCAGCTTCCTAGCGGGGGGGCCATCTGAGCAGTTCTTC. The encoded protein is CASSFLAGGPSEQFF. This chain links TRBV11-2 with TRBJ2-1; the match to TRBD2 covers 12 bases. With 3 bases clipped from V and 9 bases from J, the junction kept 6 bases outside the gene matches. Germline assignment: CDR1 SGHAT and CDR2 FQNNGV. The CDR3 spans 15 residues.

The CDR3 region has the DNA TGTGCCAGCAGCTTAGCGATAGCGGGAGGAAGAGAGACCCAGTACTTC. Its protein is CASSLAIAGGRETQYF. V is TRBV7-8 and J is TRBJ2-5; 10 bases are a match to TRBD2. The CDR3 runs 16 residues. Trimming removed 0 bases from V and 4 bases from J; junction bases left unmatched: 5. Germline V gives CDR1 SGHVS, CDR2 FQNEAQ.

J is TRBJ1-1 and V is TRBV14, with 7 bases fitting TRBD1. Germline V lookup: CDR1 SGHDN, CDR2 FVKESK. The CDR3 has 15 residues. Trimming at V came to 4 bases and at J to 1 base, leaving 6 bases not matched to a gene. CDR3 bases: TGTGCCAGCAGCCGTTCCGGGACAGCGAACACTGAAGCTTTCTTT. It is translated as CASSRSGTANTEAFF.

The chain links TRBV9 to TRBJ1-2; unclear D gene. CDR1 and CDR2 (germline): SGDLS, YYNGEE. V was cut by 0 bases and J by 3 bases, with 12 bases left in between. The CDR3 runs 15 residues. The CDR3, as DNA: TGTGCCAGCAGCGTAGCCCCTACAGCTGACTATGGCTACACCTTC. Protein: CASSVAPTADYGYTF.

V gene TRBV9 combines with J gene TRBJ2-7; 8 bases align to TRBD2. Trimming cost V 3 bases and J 2 bases; bases outside gene matches: 7. Germline-derived CDR1 and CDR2 are SGDLS and YYNGEE. CDR3 size: 15 residues. This CDR3 is CASSGGGSGAYEQYF. The CDR3 region has the DNA TGTGCCAGCAGCGGAGGGGGTAGCGGGGCCTACGAGCAGTACTTC.

In this sample, this clone turned up a few times. The V gene is TRBV6-5, the J gene TRBJ1-2, with 8 bases aligning to TRBD1. The CDR3 runs to 12 residues. Germline V gives CDR1 MNHEY, CDR2 SVGAGI. Germline trimming cut 7 bases from V and 8 bases from J; bases unmatched to any gene: 6. The CDR3 is CASKAGGGGYTF. The CDR3 DNA is TGTGCCAGCAAAGCAGGGGGCGGCGGCTACACCTTC.

V usage is TRBV10-3 and J usage is TRBJ1-5; 10 bases line up with TRBD1. With V trimmed by 0 bases and J by 9 bases, 5 bases remained unmatched. The CDR3 contains 15 residues. The V gene's germline CDR1 is ENHRY and CDR2 SYGVKD. CDR3 protein: CAISESLGQGRPQHF. In nucleotides, the CDR3 is TGTGCCATCAGTGAGTCCCTGGGACAGGGGAGGCCCCAGCATTTT.

This chain uses TRBV5-4 with TRBJ2-5, with 11 positions matching TRBD2. The CDR3 sequence is 14 residues long. V shed 4 bases, J shed 5 bases, and the junction held 4 bases outside the gene matches. Looked up from germline, CDR1 is SGHNT and CDR2 is YYREEE (reference sequence). CDR3 sequence reads: CASSVTSGKETQYF. The CDR3 DNA sequence: TGTGCCAGCAGCGTGACTAGCGGGAAGGAGACCCAGTACTTC.

This chain connects TRBV6-5 to TRBJ1-2, with D maybe TRBD1 (6 bases). Germline V gene sequence: CDR1 MNHEY, CDR2 SVGAGI. The CDR3 extends over 15 amino acids. V dropped 5 bases and J dropped 6 bases, with 19 bases sitting between them. CDR3 DNA sequence: TGTGCCAGCAGTCAACCTCGACAGGCCGAAGATGGCTACACCTTC. This encodes CASSQPRQAEDGYTF.

This chain uses TRBV6-6 with TRBJ1-5; 7 nucleotides match TRBD1. The CDR3 runs to 15 residues. In germline, CDR1 is MNHNY, CDR2 SVGAGI (reference sequence). V shed 5 bases and J 4 bases; nucleotides not matched to a gene: 8. The CDR3 bases are TGTGCCAGCAGTCGTCCCGGGACAGCAAATCAGCCCCAGCATTTT. Amino acid sequence: CASSRPGTANQPQHF.

The rearrangement links TRBV5-5 to TRBJ2-2, with D perhaps TRBD2 (5 bases). The CDR3 runs to 13 residues. Deletions cut 1 base from V and 7 bases from J, with 8 bases between. The V gene's germline CDR1 is SGHKS and CDR2 YYEKEE (reference sequence). The CDR3 sequence: CASSLPGNGELFF. The CDR3 nucleotides read TGTGCCAGCAGCTTGCCGGGGAACGGGGAGCTGTTTTTT.

The V gene is TRBV18, the J gene TRBJ1-5; 7 bases agree with TRBD1. The junction had 5 bases not matched to a gene; V was cut back by 3 bases and J by 9 bases. CDR1 KGHSH and CDR2 LQKENI come from the germline V gene. The CDR3 consists of 13 residues. The CDR3 DNA follows: TGTGCCAGCTCACCTACAGGGGAATCGCCCCAGCATTTT. It codes for CASSPTGESPQHF.

The chain recombines TRBV5-6 with TRBJ2-5, with 7 positions matching TRBD1. The V gene end was trimmed by 1 base and the J gene end by 3 bases; junction bases not matched to a gene: 6. The CDR3 totals 15 residues. Germline lookup yields CDR1 SGHDT and CDR2 YYEEEE. This chain's CDR3 is CASSLFGTDEETQYF. DNA for the CDR3: TGTGCCAGCAGCTTGTTTGGGACAGATGAAGAGACCCAGTACTTC.

The chain employs TRBV9 and TRBJ1-4; 10 nucleotides agree with TRBD1. V shed 2 bases, J shed 6 bases, and the junction held 4 bases outside the gene matches. The CDR3 covers 15 residues. Per germline, CDR1 SGDLS and CDR2 YYNGEE. In DNA form, the CDR3 reads TGTGCCAGCAGCGTTTCGGGGACAGGGGATGAAAAACTGTTTTTT. Translated, it gives CASSVSGTGDEKLFF. The full variable domain, rest sourced from reference TRBV9 and TRBJ1-4, is DSGVTQTPKHLITATGQRVTLRCSPRSGDLSVYWYQQSLDQGLQFLIQYYNGEERAKGNILERFSAQQFPDLHSELNLSSLELGDSALYFCASSVSGTGDEKLFFGSGTQLSVL.

The chain links TRBV5-1 to TRBJ1-3; 7 bases match TRBD1. Trimming took 4 bases from V and 4 from J; bases not matched to a gene: 8. Germline CDR1 reads SGHRS; CDR2 reads YFSETQ. This CDR3 has 15 residues. The CDR3 DNA reads TGCGCCAGCAGCATACAGGGGACTAGCGGAAACACCATATATTTT. Protein product: CASSIQGTSGNTIYF.

The J gene is TRBJ1-2, the V gene TRBV10-3; 8 bases align to TRBD1. Germline V gene sequence: CDR1 ENHRY, CDR2 SYGVKD. CDR3 size: 15 residues. The J segment lost 8 bases and the V segment lost 6 bases, leaving 14 bases of the junction unmatched. The CDR3 reads CAIRDRESTMVGYTF. For the CDR3, the DNA is TGTGCCATCAGGGACAGGGAATCCACTATGGTGGGCTACACCTTC.

CDR3 sequence (DNA): TGTGCCAGCAGTTCCAACTTGGCAGGCTACGAGCAGTACTTC. It encodes CASSSNLAGYEQYF. The genes are TRBV27 and TRBJ2-7; no clear D. The CDR3 is made up of 14 amino acids. In germline, CDR1 is MNHEY, CDR2 SMNVEV (reference sequence). Trimming pared 4 bases from V and 3 bases from J, leaving 13 bases between.

The chain employs TRBV19 and TRBJ2-1; D is possibly TRBD2 (6 bases). The length of the CDR3 is 14 residues. Germline V gene lookup returns CDR1 LNHDA and CDR2 SQIVND (reference sequence). V shed 4 bases and J shed 10 bases, with 17 bases lying between them. CDR3 DNA: TGTGCCAGTAGTAAGGATGGCGGGACTGGCGAGCAGTTCTTC. This translates into CASSKDGGTGEQFF.